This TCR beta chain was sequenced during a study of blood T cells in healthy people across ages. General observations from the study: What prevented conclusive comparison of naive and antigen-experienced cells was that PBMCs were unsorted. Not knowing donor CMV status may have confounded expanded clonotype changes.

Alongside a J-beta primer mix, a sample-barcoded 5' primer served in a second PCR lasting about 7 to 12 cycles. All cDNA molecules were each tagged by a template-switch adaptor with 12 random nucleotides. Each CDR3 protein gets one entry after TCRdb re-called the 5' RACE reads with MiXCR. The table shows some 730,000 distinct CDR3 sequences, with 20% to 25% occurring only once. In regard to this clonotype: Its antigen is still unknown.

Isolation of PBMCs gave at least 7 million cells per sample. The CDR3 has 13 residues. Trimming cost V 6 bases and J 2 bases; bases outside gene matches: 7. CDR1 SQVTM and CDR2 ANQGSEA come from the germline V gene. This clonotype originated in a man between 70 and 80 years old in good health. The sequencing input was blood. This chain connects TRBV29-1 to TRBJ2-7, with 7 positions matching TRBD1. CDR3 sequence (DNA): TGCAGCGTCCTGGACAGGAATCCCTACGAGCAGTACTTC. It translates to CSVLDRNPYEQYF.